This T cell receptor beta chain was obtained from a study of T cell responses to AZD1222 COVID-19 vaccine. This clone was picked up one time. The antigen is not known. This table comes from immunoSEQ multiplex PCR, and its TCRdb copy is limited to in-frame clones, with some not included. The table lists 150,000 or so clones, around 88% of them singletons. There are 15 residues in the CDR3. Germline V gives CDR1 MDHEN, CDR2 SYDVKM. The V gene end was trimmed by 6 bases and the J gene end by 0 bases; junction bases not matched to a gene: 8. General observations from the study: Clonal diversity was possibly underestimated, and the donors were mostly white British, with more females. The span of vaccine-associated CD4 TCRs extended across spike, with dominance at 160-218 and 743-854. When two AZD1222 doses had been given, Spike-specific TCR breadth and depth rose.

Sequenced here: peripheral blood, sampled on day 0 of AZD1222 vaccination. The TCR sequence derives from an adult in good health. J is TRBJ2-7 and V is TRBV28, with 7 nucleotides matching TRBD1. The CDR3 loop reads CASRTGTAVSYEQYF. The CDR3 DNA reads as TGTGCCAGCAGGACCGGGACAGCCGTCTCCTACGAGCAGTACTTC.